These 26 T cell receptor beta chains came from one sample sequenced in a study of cytomegalovirus exposure and HLA in healthy donors (TCRdb year 2017). Receptors were amplified or captured by the immunoSEQ multiplex PCR assay. A mixture of 60 forward primers for TCR Vbeta segments and 13 reverse primers for TCR Jbeta segments was used in the multiplex PCR. In TCRdb, the immuneACCESS table is reduced to in-frame sequences with V and J assigned. These tables do not hold every clone; where another copy was compared, an unresolved V gene accounts for under half, and the others remain unexplained. Counted in this sample were 200,000 to 300,000 clones; 84% of them appeared once. The ten largest clones capture 2% of the sample. Sequencing was performed on PBMCs. Receptors were obtained from a woman between 40 and 55 years old in good health and CMV-seropositive.

The rearrangement links TRBV29-1 to TRBJ2-5; no firm D call. CDR1 is SQVTM, CDR2 ANQGSEA, per germline. Trimming cost V 3 bases and J 5 bases, with 10 bases left between them. CDR3 size: 12 residues. The CDR3 region is CSVDFSRETQYF. The CDR3 coding sequence is TGCAGCGTTGATTTTAGCCGGGAGACCCAGTACTTC.

This clone occurred a few times. The J gene is TRBJ2-5, the V gene TRBV6-1, with 12 nucleotides matching TRBD2. The J call may be mistaken, given a closer DNA end match to TRBJ2-7. The CDR3 totals 13 residues. The germline CDR1 and CDR2 sequences are MNHNS and SASEGT. The CDR3 coding sequence is TGTGCCAGCAGGACTAGCGGGAGTGGCGAGCAGTACTTC. Translation: CASRTSGSGEQYF.

The chain employs TRBV5-1 and TRBJ2-1, with 11 bases that match TRBD2. The CDR3 has 15 amino acids. The germline V gene encodes CDR1 SGHRS and CDR2 YFSETQ. The trim removed 5 bases at V and 4 bases at J, leaving 5 bases unmatched. The CDR3 here is CASRVTSGSYNEQFF. CDR3 bases: TGCGCCAGCAGAGTTACTAGCGGGAGTTACAATGAGCAGTTCTTC.

The rearrangement links TRBV2 to TRBJ1-5; D possibly corresponds to TRBD1 (5 bases). V was clipped by 3 bases and J by 8 bases, with 11 bases between them. CDR1 is SNHLY, CDR2 FYNNEI, per germline. The CDR3 has 13 residues. Written as DNA, the CDR3 is TGTGCCAGCAGTGAGACAGAGCCTAAGCCCCAGCATTTT. This encodes CASSETEPKPQHF.

In regard to this clone: Other DNA sequences within the sample encode an identical CDR3. V and J are TRBV6-5 and TRBJ1-5; 8 bases match TRBD1. This CDR3 has 15 amino acids. V shed 6 bases, J shed 1 base, and the junction held 5 bases outside the gene matches. The germline V gene has CDR1 MNHEY and CDR2 SVGAGI. This CDR3 reads CASSPDRGSNQPQHF. The CDR3 DNA follows: TGTGCCAGCAGCCCCGACAGGGGAAGCAATCAGCCCCAGCATTTT.

The chain is built from TRBV27 and TRBJ2-1; D call uncertain. V was clipped by 4 bases and J by 0 bases, with 10 bases between them. Germline CDR1 reads MNHEY; CDR2 reads SMNVEV (reference sequence). The CDR3 is made up of 15 amino acids. The CDR3 here is CASSSVLTSYNEQFF. CDR3 nucleotides: TGTGCCAGCAGTTCTGTACTCACCTCCTACAATGAGCAGTTCTTC.

The rearrangement joins TRBV19 to TRBJ2-7; 9 positions agree with TRBD2. The germline V gene encodes CDR1 LNHDA and CDR2 SQIVND (reference sequence). This CDR3 comprises 15 residues. V lost 2 bases to trimming and J lost 5 bases; unmatched junction nucleotides: 7. CDR3: CASSILLAGAHEQYF. For the CDR3, the DNA is TGTGCCAGTAGTATACTGTTAGCGGGAGCCCACGAGCAGTACTTC.

The chain combines TRBV9 with TRBJ2-3, with D tentatively TRBD2 (6 bases). Trimming pared 1 base from V and 3 bases from J, leaving 15 bases between. There are 16 residues in the CDR3. The germline CDR1 and CDR2 sequences are SGDLS and YYNGEE. The CDR3 is CASSVSWERGTDTQYF. The CDR3, as DNA: TGTGCCAGCAGCGTATCATGGGAACGGGGGACAGATACGCAGTATTTT.

The chain joins TRBV7-3 to TRBJ2-2; no definite D call. The CDR3 spans 12 residues. V lost 5 bases to trimming and J lost 7 bases, with 8 bases between them. From germline, CDR1 is SGHTA and CDR2 FQGTGA. In nucleotides, the CDR3 is TGTGCCAGCAGCCTAGTCGTCGGGGAGCTGTTTTTT. Residues: CASSLVVGELFF.

The CDR3 DNA follows: TGCAGCGTTCAAAAGGGACAGGGGGGATCGATAGAGACCCAGTACTTC. Encoded protein: CSVQKGQGGSIETQYF. The rearrangement uses TRBV29-1 and TRBJ2-5, with 11 bases that match TRBD1. Per germline, CDR1 SQVTM and CDR2 ANQGSEA. The CDR3 covers 16 residues. V shed 5 bases, J shed 4 bases, and the junction held 12 bases outside the gene matches.

This CDR3 reads CASRVGGQMHNQPQHF. CDR3 nucleotides: TGTGCCAGTAGGGTTGGCGGGCAGATGCACAATCAGCCCCAGCATTTT. J is TRBJ1-5 and V is TRBV19; D gene ambiguous. The germline gives CDR1 LNHDA, CDR2 SQIVND (reference sequence). The CDR3 contains 16 residues. V gave up 6 bases and J gave up 3 bases, with 18 bases separating them.

The chain carries TRBV18 and TRBJ2-3; 11 bases align to TRBD2. V trimming: 8 bases; J trimming: 3 bases; junction bases outside the gene matches: 4. The CDR3 length is 14 residues. CDR1 and CDR2 from the germline V gene are KGHSH and LQKENI. In DNA form, the CDR3 reads TGTGCCAGCCTTATAGCGGGAGGGACAGATACGCAGTATTTT. This encodes CASLIAGGTDTQYF. The full variable domain, in which reference TRBV18 and TRBJ2-3 provide the parts outside the CDR3, is NAGVMQNPRHLVRRRGQEARLRCSPMKGHSHVYWYRQLPEEGLKFMVYLQKENIIDESGMPKERFSAEFPKEGPSILRIQQVVRGDSAAYFCASLIAGGTDTQYFGPGTRLTVL.

This clone was seen a handful of times. V is TRBV27 and J is TRBJ1-5, with D possibly being TRBD1 (6 bases). Per the germline V gene, CDR1 is MNHEY and CDR2 is SMNVEV (reference sequence). The CDR3 has 15 residues. The V gene lost 5 bases and the J gene lost 0 bases, with 11 bases spanning the gap. This CDR3 is CASSQTGLSNQPQHF. CDR3 nucleotide sequence: TGTGCCAGCAGTCAGACAGGCCTTAGCAATCAGCCCCAGCATTTT.

This clone was counted a single time. The chain carries TRBV4-3 and TRBJ1-1; a weak D match, TRBD1 (6 bases). The CDR3 is 19 amino acids. CDR1 LGHNA and CDR2 YSLEER come from the germline V gene. V was clipped by 1 base and J by 10 bases, with 31 bases between them. CDR3 region: CASSQVSQGGAGRKRSAFF. In nucleotides, the CDR3 is TGCGCCAGCAGCCAAGTCTCCCAAGGGGGGGCGGGCAGAAAAAGATCAGCTTTCTTT.

This clone appeared a few times. The chain joins TRBV18 to TRBJ2-5, with a tentative D call TRBD1 (5 bases). CDR1 KGHSH and CDR2 LQKENI come from the germline V gene. The CDR3 loop spans 14 amino acids. The germline V and J ends were trimmed by 1 base and 5 bases, with 11 bases remaining between them. The CDR3 protein is CASSPQGFRETQYF. CDR3 in DNA: TGTGCCAGCTCACCACAGGGGTTCCGGGAGACCCAGTACTTC.

The chain has TRBV4-1 and TRBJ2-1; perhaps TRBD2 as D (7 bases). The CDR3 covers 16 residues. Germline CDR1 and CDR2: MGHRA and YSYEKL. V shed 4 bases and J shed 4 bases, with 17 bases lying between them. CDR3 nucleotides: TGCGCCAGCAGCCCCTTAGGCGGGGGCGGATACAATGAGCAGTTCTTC. Its translation is CASSPLGGGGYNEQFF.

The rearrangement joins TRBV5-1 to TRBJ1-1; D unresolved. In germline, CDR1 is SGHRS, CDR2 YFSETQ. The CDR3 sequence is 12 residues long. The V end was cut by 0 bases, the J end by 9 bases, with 9 bases between. The CDR3 DNA is TGCGCCAGCAGCTTGGATCTGCAGAAAGCTTTCTTT. Amino acids: CASSLDLQKAFF.

CDR3 nucleotides: TGTGCCAGCAGTTCCCACCAGGGGGCTTACACTGAAGCTTTCTTT. As protein: CASSSHQGAYTEAFF. The chain has TRBV28 and TRBJ1-1, with 8 bases that match TRBD1. Germline V gives CDR1 MDHEN, CDR2 SYDVKM. V was pared by 4 bases and J by 3 bases, with 7 bases of the junction left unmatched. The CDR3 loop spans 15 amino acids.

This clone was found a few times. The genes are TRBV7-3 and TRBJ2-2, with a tentative D call TRBD2 (6 bases). V lost 2 bases and J 4 bases, leaving 11 bases between the germline ends. In germline, CDR1 is SGHTA, CDR2 FQGTGA. The CDR3 loop spans 15 amino acids. This CDR3 is CASSLAGSLTGELFF. DNA for the CDR3: TGTGCCAGCAGCTTAGCGGGGAGTCTCACCGGGGAGCTGTTTTTT.

The CDR3 DNA sequence: TGTGCCAGCAGCTTAGGATCAGGGGGTACTAATGAAAAACTGTTTTTT. Its translation: CASSLGSGGTNEKLFF. The chain recombines TRBV7-9 with TRBJ1-4, with TRBD1 identical over 7 bases. V shed 1 base, J shed 2 bases, and the junction held 4 bases outside the gene matches. Germline V gene data show CDR1 as SEHNR and CDR2 as FQNEAQ (reference sequence). CDR3 length: 16 residues.

This sequence joins TRBV5-1 and TRBJ1-4, with a weak D call TRBD1 (5 bases). V was trimmed by 4 bases and J by 0 bases, leaving 10 bases between them. This CDR3 is built from 15 residues. The germline V gene encodes CDR1 SGHRS and CDR2 YFSETQ. The CDR3 DNA follows: TGCGCCAGCAGCATAGGACATTCAACTAATGAAAAACTGTTTTTT. Translating it yields CASSIGHSTNEKLFF.

The chain uses TRBV28 and TRBJ2-5; 8 nucleotides agree with TRBD1. CDR3 length: 15 residues. Looked up from germline, CDR1 is MDHEN and CDR2 is SYDVKM. V dropped 3 bases and J dropped 5; count of bases not matched to a gene: 8. The DNA of the CDR3 is TGTGCCAGCAGTTTCATTTCAGGGGGCCGGGAGACCCAGTACTTC. This gives the protein CASSFISGGRETQYF.

The V and J genes are TRBV7-2 and TRBJ1-1, with 8 bases matching TRBD1. This CDR3 spans 15 amino acids. V shed 5 bases, J shed 2 bases, and the junction held 7 bases outside the gene matches. Germline assignment: CDR1 SGHTA and CDR2 FQGNSA. The CDR3 protein is CASSVRTGQNTEAFF. As DNA, the CDR3 is TGTGCCAGCAGCGTCCGGACAGGGCAAAACACTGAAGCTTTCTTT.

A single count supports this clone. The rearrangement links TRBV7-2 to TRBJ2-1; D perhaps matches TRBD2 (6 bases). This CDR3 contains 15 residues. V lost 6 bases to trimming and J lost 3 bases, with 15 bases between them. CDR1 SGHTA and CDR2 FQGNSA come from the germline V gene. As DNA, the CDR3 is TGTGCCAGCAGTTTCACGGAGGGTTACTACAATGAGCAGTTCTTC. It codes for CASSFTEGYYNEQFF. Combining the CDR3 with reference TRBV7-2 and TRBJ2-1 gives the whole variable domain GAGVSQSPSNKVTEKGKDVELRCDPISGHTALYWYRQSLGQGLEFLIYFQGNSAPDKSGLPSDRFSAERTGGSVSTLTIQRTQQEDSAVYLCASSFTEGYYNEQFFGPGTRLTVL.

This chain uses TRBV7-8 with TRBJ2-1; possible D gene TRBD2, 5 bases. V was trimmed by 6 bases and J by 5 bases, leaving 11 bases between them. This CDR3 comprises 13 residues. Germline values: CDR1 SGHVS, CDR2 FQNEAQ. The chain's CDR3 is CASRATTDNEQFF. Written as DNA, the CDR3 is TGTGCCAGCAGGGCGACTACGGACAATGAGCAGTTCTTC.

This clone was picked up a small number of times. This chain joins TRBV19 and TRBJ1-5, with no clear D. Germline CDR1 and CDR2: LNHDA and SQIVND (reference sequence). V lost 5 bases, J lost 6 bases, and 14 bases lay in between. The CDR3 runs to 14 residues. The CDR3, as DNA: TGTGCCAGTAGTCTAGGGCTCCGGGGTCAGCCCCAGCATTTT. It specifies CASSLGLRGQPQHF.